A single sample gave rise to the 13 T cell receptor beta chains below, sequenced in a study of shared clonotypes between healthy human individuals. The naive CD8 fraction comprised CD45RO-negative cells positively selected for CCR7 and excluded terminally differentiated effector memory CD45RA+ cells. Data came from immunoSEQ multiplex PCR; TCRdb stores just in-frame clones and leaves some out. The data hold 500,000 to 700,000 clones, with about 95% observed a single time. The sample consisted of naive CD8+ T cells sorted from blood. These receptors came from a young woman in good health.

This sequence joins TRBV6-5 and TRBJ2-2, with 8 bases aligning to TRBD2. CDR1 and CDR2 from the germline V gene are MNHEY and SVGAGI. V lost 6 bases, J lost 3 bases, and 6 bases stayed unmatched. This CDR3 is 15 amino acids long. CDR3 region: CASSLAGPDTGELFF. As DNA, the CDR3 is TGTGCCAGCAGCTTAGCGGGGCCGGACACCGGGGAGCTGTTTTTT.

This sequence joins TRBV28 and TRBJ2-7; no firm D call. The length of the CDR3 is 15 residues. Germline loops: CDR1 MDHEN, CDR2 SYDVKM. The V end lost 5 bases, the J end lost 7 bases, and 21 bases lay between the germline ends. The CDR3 coding sequence is TGTGCCAGCAGTAGGATCACAAGGTCTTACGGAGAGCAGTACTTC. Its protein product is CASSRITRSYGEQYF. Based on the CDR3 plus reference TRBV28 and TRBJ2-7, the full variable domain is DVKVTQSSRYLVKRTGEKVFLECVQDMDHENMFWYRQDPGLGLRLIYFSYDVKMKEKGDIPEGYSVSREKKERFSLILESASTNQTSMYLCASSRITRSYGEQYFGPGTRLTVT.

Note on this clone: Other nucleotide sequences from this sample produce the same CDR3. The chain links TRBV27 to TRBJ1-1; D not certain. This CDR3 spans 12 amino acids. V lost 5 bases and J lost 1, with 5 bases in between. Germline values: CDR1 MNHEY, CDR2 SMNVEV (reference sequence). CDR3 sequence reads: CASSGGNTEAFF. The CDR3 DNA reads as TGTGCCAGCAGTGGAGGGAACACTGAAGCTTTCTTT.

V is TRBV5-6 and J is TRBJ2-1; 7 positions agree with TRBD2. Losses at the gene ends were 1 base for V and 9 bases for J; bases not matched to a gene: 7. Germline-derived CDR1 and CDR2 are SGHDT and YYEEEE. This CDR3 has 14 amino acids. CDR3 protein: CASSLPGLFAEQFF. In nucleotides, the CDR3 is TGTGCCAGCAGCTTGCCGGGACTATTTGCTGAGCAGTTCTTC.

This rearrangement joins TRBV27 to TRBJ2-1; D ambiguous. This CDR3 comprises 11 residues. CDR1 is MNHEY, CDR2 SMNVEV, per germline (reference sequence). The ends were cut back, 6 bases at V and 7 bases at J, with 7 bases in the middle. CDR3 loop: CASRYGNEQFF. In DNA, the CDR3 is TGTGCCAGCAGATACGGAAATGAGCAGTTCTTC.

This clone is a singleton in its sample. The chain recombines TRBV27 with TRBJ2-3; no firm D call. The germline gives CDR1 MNHEY, CDR2 SMNVEV (reference sequence). Trimming removed 3 bases at V and 2 bases at J, with 9 bases between. This CDR3 is 14 amino acids long. The CDR3 bases are TGTGCCAGCAGTTTTATCGGTTTCACAGATACGCAGTATTTT. This sequence encodes CASSFIGFTDTQYF.

The table lists this clone with a count of one. The chain uses TRBV28 and TRBJ2-3, with D perhaps matching TRBD1 (5 bases). The V and J ends lost 3 bases and 1 base respectively, with 11 bases between them. The CDR3 has 15 residues. Germline V gene data show CDR1 as MDHEN and CDR2 as SYDVKM. The CDR3 region is CASSLDTPGTDTQYF. CDR3 sequence (DNA): TGTGCCAGCAGTTTGGACACGCCGGGCACAGATACGCAGTATTTT.

V usage is TRBV19 and J usage is TRBJ2-5; a weak D match, TRBD1 (6 bases). V lost 6 bases and J 3 bases, leaving 14 bases between the germline ends. The CDR3 is 14 amino acids. Germline CDR1 reads LNHDA; CDR2 reads SQIVND (reference sequence). The CDR3 loop reads CASRPGAREETQYF. In DNA, the CDR3 is TGTGCCAGTAGACCAGGGGCGAGAGAAGAGACCCAGTACTTC.

The chain links TRBV4-1 to TRBJ2-5; TRBD1 aligns across 8 bases. The DNA end is a closer match to TRBJ2-7, so the J assignment may be wrong. The CDR3 is 15 residues long. Germline CDR1 reads MGHRA; CDR2 reads YSYEKL. DNA of the CDR3: TGCGCCAGCAGCCCCCGCGACAGGGGAGGCTACGAGCAGTACTTC. It translates to CASSPRDRGGYEQYF.

This clone was found once. The rearrangement joins TRBV7-9 to TRBJ2-7; the match to TRBD1 covers 11 bases. With V trimmed by 3 bases and J by 5 bases, 6 bases remained unmatched. There are 15 residues in the CDR3. Germline assignment: CDR1 SEHNR and CDR2 FQNEAQ (reference sequence). As DNA, the CDR3 is TGTGCCAGCAGCTTGACCGGGACAGGGGGAGACGAGCAGTACTTC. This codes for CASSLTGTGGDEQYF.

J is TRBJ1-5 and V is TRBV27; no firm D call. Per germline, CDR1 MNHEY and CDR2 SMNVEV (reference sequence). The CDR3 covers 17 residues. The V gene lost 5 bases and the J gene lost 11 bases, with 28 bases spanning the gap. The CDR3 DNA is TGTGCCAGCAGTAGCCTATCGGCCGCAACCCACGCATTGTCCCAGCATTTT. It is translated as CASSSLSAATHALSQHF.

The V call is TRBV5-6, the J call TRBJ2-7, with TRBD1 matching 9 bases. The CDR3 totals 16 residues. The trim removed 3 bases at V and 7 bases at J, leaving 14 bases unmatched. Germline V gene data show CDR1 as SGHDT and CDR2 as YYEEEE. Here the CDR3 reads CASSSSDRGTLREQYF. The CDR3 coding sequence is TGTGCCAGCAGCTCATCAGACAGGGGGACCCTAAGGGAGCAGTACTTC. The whole variable domain, remainder taken from reference TRBV5-6 and TRBJ2-7, is DAGVTQSPTHLIKTRGQQVTLRCSPKSGHDTVSWYQQALGQGPQFIFQYYEEEERQRGNFPDRFSGHQFPNYSSELNVNALLLGDSALYLCASSSSDRGTLREQYFGPGTRLTVT.

This chain uses TRBV5-5 with TRBJ2-2, with 9 bases matching TRBD2. J gave up 7 bases and V 0 bases, and 13 bases lay outside the gene matches. The germline V gene has CDR1 SGHKS and CDR2 YYEKEE (reference sequence). This CDR3 comprises 18 residues. CDR3 in amino acids: CASSLAGSGRMVSGELFF. The CDR3 region has the DNA TGTGCCAGCAGCTTGGCCGGGAGCGGGAGGATGGTCAGCGGGGAGCTGTTTTTT.